The 15 T cell receptor beta chains below all came from one sample that was sequenced in a study of T cells in Graves' hyperthyroidism and ophthalmopathy. Amplified regions were TCR beta CDR3 sequences from RNA transcripts. The TCR CDR3 first-round RT-PCR relied on the HTBI primer set. TCRdb redid the calling of the multiplex PCR reads with MiXCR, one entry per CDR3 protein. The profile shows about 680,000 distinct CDR3 sequences, 30% to 40% of them singletons. Sequencing was done on a sample of blood. The receptors here all came from a woman aged 40-49 years with Graves' hyperthyroidism.

The V and J genes are TRBV29-1 and TRBJ1-4, with 8 bases that match TRBD1. Germline V gives CDR1 SQVTM, CDR2 ANQGSEA. V lost 3 bases and J lost 9; bases outside the gene matches: 6. This CDR3 has 13 residues. In DNA, the CDR3 is TGCAGCGTTGAGCGGCAGGGGGCGCAAAAACTGTTTTTT. Encoded protein: CSVERQGAQKLFF. Together with reference TRBV29-1 and TRBJ1-4, the CDR3 gives the full variable domain: SAVISQKPSRDICQRGTSLTIQCQVDSQVTMMFWYRQQPGQSLTLIATANQGSEATYESGFVIDKFPISRPNLTFSTLTVSNMSPEDSSIYLCSVERQGAQKLFFGSGTQLSVL.

This clonotype showed up just a few times. The rearrangement joins TRBV9 to TRBJ2-2; TRBD1 aligns across 10 bases. CDR1 and CDR2 from the germline V gene are SGDLS and YYNGEE. The V gene end was trimmed by 1 base and the J gene end by 7 bases; junction bases not matched to a gene: 4. CDR3 length equals 15 residues. The CDR3 nucleotides are TGTGCCAGCAGCGTATTGGACAGGGGGAGCGGGGAGCTGTTTTTT. This gives the protein CASSVLDRGSGELFF.

About this clonotype itself: The junction departs from the called germline gene at one end, perhaps through a read error. The rearrangement joins TRBV10-3 to TRBJ1-1; D possibly corresponds to TRBD1 (5 bases). Germline assignment: CDR1 ENHRY and CDR2 SYGVKD. The CDR3 contains 13 residues. The CDR3 sequence: CASSYGGKSEAFF. Written as DNA, the CDR3 is TGTGCCAGCAGTTACGGGGGGAAGAGTGAAGCTTTCTTT.

DNA of the CDR3: TGTGCCACCAGTGCGGGAGCCAACCACGAGCAGTACTTC. This translates into CATSAGANHEQYF. The chain uses TRBV24-1 and TRBJ2-7; a weak D match, TRBD2 (6 bases). This CDR3 has 13 amino acids. V lost 5 bases to trimming and J lost 5 bases, with 12 bases between them. The germline V gene encodes CDR1 KGHDR and CDR2 SFDVKD.

A word on this clonotype: It may be a read error: a sequence one base away is much more abundant. This rearrangement joins TRBV20-1 to TRBJ1-5; 10 nucleotides line up with TRBD1. The ends lost 6 bases at V and 6 bases at J; junction bases unmatched: 2. CDR3 length equals 12 residues. From germline, CDR1 is DFQATT and CDR2 SNEGSKA (reference sequence). The CDR3 spells CSAGDRGQPQHF. In DNA form, the CDR3 reads TGCAGTGCCGGGGACAGGGGTCAGCCCCAGCATTTT.

There are many counts of this clonotype. The rearrangement links TRBV10-3 to TRBJ2-7; 7 bases match TRBD1. Trimming removed 6 bases from V and 5 bases from J; junction bases left unmatched: 7. Germline assignment: CDR1 ENHRY and CDR2 SYGVKD. This CDR3 contains 13 residues. The CDR3 protein is CAIRNTGAHEQYF. The CDR3 nucleotides are TGTGCCATCAGGAATACAGGGGCCCACGAGCAGTACTTC.

The chain couples TRBV6-2 or TRBV6-3 to TRBJ1-6; 9 bases map to TRBD1. J lost 0 bases, V lost 5 bases, and 8 bases had no gene match. Germline V CDR1 and CDR2: MNHEY, SVGEGT. CDR3 size: 18 residues. In DNA, the CDR3 is TGTGCCAGCAGTACCGGGACAGGGCGGATCTCCTATAATTCACCCCTCCACTTT. It codes for CASSTGTGRISYNSPLHF.

This clonotype was counted once. Because it lacks the conserved phenylalanine or tryptophan at the end, this CDR3 is likely a read error. This chain links TRBV20-1 with TRBJ1-3; D is unclear. Per germline, CDR1 DFQATT and CDR2 SNEGSKA (reference sequence). This CDR3 is 14 amino acids long. Trimming removed 3 bases from V and 0 bases from J, with 9 bases in between. This chain's CDR3 is CSASSGTSGNTIYL. In nucleotides, the CDR3 is TGCAGTGCTAGTAGTGGTACCTCTGGAAACACCATATATCTT.

V gene TRBV7-1 combines with J gene TRBJ1-6, with 7 nucleotides matching TRBD1. Being an ORF, TRBV7-1 has a function that is uncertain. The V gene end was trimmed by 8 bases and the J gene end by 6 bases; junction bases not matched to a gene: 7. The CDR3 has 14 residues. This chain's CDR3 is CASLDRDSNSPLHF. The CDR3 nucleotides read TGTGCCAGCCTCGACCGGGACAGTAATTCACCCCTCCACTTT.

The J gene is TRBJ1-3, the V gene TRBV14; D gene uncertain. V was shortened by 3 bases and J by 3 bases, with 9 bases between the two germline ends. CDR1 is SGHDN and CDR2 is FVKESK in the germline V gene. The CDR3 has 14 residues. The CDR3 protein is CASSHDGGGNTIYF. For the CDR3, the DNA is TGTGCCAGCAGCCACGACGGAGGTGGAAACACCATATATTTT.

Comment on this clonotype: One base away lies a much larger clone, so this may be a sequencing read error. V is TRBV20-1 and J is TRBJ1-1, with a weak D call TRBD1 (5 bases). The CDR3 is 12 residues long. Germline V lookup: CDR1 DFQATT, CDR2 SNEGSKA (reference sequence). CDR3 DNA: TGCGGTGCTAGAGAAAAGACAGATGAAGCTTTCTTT. Protein sequence: CGAREKTDEAFF.

The J gene is TRBJ2-5, the V gene TRBV5-5; D is possibly TRBD1 (7 bases). The CDR3 runs 15 residues. Trimming removed 2 bases at V and 4 bases at J, with 15 bases between. CDR1 is SGHKS and CDR2 is YYEKEE in the germline V gene (reference sequence). CDR3 sequence reads: CASSFSRGARETQYF. In nucleotides, the CDR3 is TGTGCCAGCAGCTTCTCCAGGGGGGCGAGAGAGACCCAGTACTTC.

Of note for this clonotype: A clone one base away is much larger, so this may be a read error. The gene calls are TRBV20-1 and TRBJ2-5; 8 nucleotides match TRBD1. Germline trimming cut 3 bases from V and 9 bases from J; bases unmatched to any gene: 18. The CDR3 runs to 16 residues. Germline V lookup: CDR1 DFQATT, CDR2 SNEGSKA (reference sequence). This CDR3 is CSASTYRGKVLEAQYF. The CDR3 bases are TGCAGTGCTAGCACATACAGGGGGAAAGTCTTGGAGGCCCAGTACTTC.

This chain links TRBV19 with TRBJ1-2; D is undetermined. Trimming pared 5 bases from V and 0 bases from J, leaving 10 bases between. Germline-derived CDR1 and CDR2 are LNHDA and SQIVND (reference sequence). The CDR3 is made up of 14 amino acids. This CDR3 reads CASSPANPNYGYTF. The CDR3 nucleotides read TGTGCCAGTAGTCCGGCCAACCCTAACTATGGCTACACCTTC.

This clonotype was counted at least ten times. The chain uses TRBV19 and TRBJ1-5; unclear D gene. The CDR3 covers 13 residues. The germline CDR1 and CDR2 sequences are LNHDA and SQIVND (reference sequence). V dropped 0 bases and J dropped 7 bases, with 7 bases sitting between them. CDR3 nucleotides: TGTGCCAGTAGTATAGATCTAAGACAGCCCCAGCATTTT. Translation gives CASSIDLRQPQHF.